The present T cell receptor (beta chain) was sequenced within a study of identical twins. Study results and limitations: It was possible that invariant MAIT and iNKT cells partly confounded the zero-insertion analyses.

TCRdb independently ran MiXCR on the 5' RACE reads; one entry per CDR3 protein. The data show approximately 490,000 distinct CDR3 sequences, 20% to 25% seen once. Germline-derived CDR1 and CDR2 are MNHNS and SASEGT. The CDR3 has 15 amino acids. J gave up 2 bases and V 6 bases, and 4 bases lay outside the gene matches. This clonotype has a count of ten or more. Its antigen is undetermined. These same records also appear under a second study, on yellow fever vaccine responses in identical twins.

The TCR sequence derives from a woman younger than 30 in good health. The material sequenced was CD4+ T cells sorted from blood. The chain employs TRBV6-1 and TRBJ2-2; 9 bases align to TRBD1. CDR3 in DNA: TGTGCCAGCAGGGACAGGGGATTAAACACCGGGGAGCTGTTTTTT. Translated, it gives CASRDRGLNTGELFF.